Listed below are T cell receptor beta chains from one sample, sequenced in a study of CD8 T cells in ankylosing spondylitis. TCRdb redid the calling of the 5' RACE reads with MiXCR, one entry per CDR3 protein. Here the sample spans 350,000 to 450,000 distinct CDR3 sequences, roughly 20% being singletons. Material: blood, either unsorted or a sorted T cell fraction (not recorded which). The receptors here all came from a male donor with ankylosing spondylitis or in good health (not recorded which). Both conserved end residues are part of each CDR3. The order of the fields is D gene, V gene, clone size, J gene, CDR3 DNA, CDR3 protein. D genes are given only for firm matches. Clone size is stated in some rows and not others, as once, few, many or a class when expanded.

d_gene: TRBD1
v_gene: TRBV18
abundance: NA
j_gene: TRBJ2-7
CDR3nt: TGTGCCAGCTCACCACCGAGACAGGGGGTACACGAGCAGTACTTC
CDR3aa: CASSPPRQGVHEQYF

d_gene: NA
v_gene: TRBV20-1
abundance: few
j_gene: TRBJ2-1
CDR3nt: TGCAGTGCTAGAGAAGGGTCCGCAGTACGGCAACTGTTGACGGAGCAGTTCTTC
CDR3aa: CSAREGSAVRQLLTEQFF

d_gene: NA
v_gene: TRBV15
abundance: few
j_gene: TRBJ2-2
CDR3nt: TGTGCCACCAGCCCCGCTTGGGCCGACACCGGGGAGCTGTTTTTT
CDR3aa: CATSPAWADTGELFF

d_gene: TRBD2
v_gene: TRBV6-5
abundance: few
j_gene: TRBJ2-2
CDR3nt: TGTGCCAGCAGTTACTCGGTTTCCCTAGCGGGGAACACCGGGGAGCTGTTTTTT
CDR3aa: CASSYSVSLAGNTGELFF

d_gene: TRBD2
v_gene: TRBV7-2
abundance: NA
j_gene: TRBJ2-7
CDR3nt: TGTGCCAGCACCTGGGGGGGGGGTCCCTACGAGCAGTACTTC
CDR3aa: CASTWGGGPYEQYF

d_gene: TRBD1
v_gene: TRBV6-1
abundance: few
j_gene: TRBJ2-7
CDR3nt: TGTGCCAGCAGTGCGGACAGGGAGGCGGGTGAGCAGTACTTC
CDR3aa: CASSADREAGEQYF

d_gene: NA
v_gene: TRBV9
abundance: NA
j_gene: TRBJ2-7
CDR3nt: TGTGCCAGCAGCACCGAGTTGGTCAGCTCCCCCTACGAGCAGTACTTC
CDR3aa: CASSTELVSSPYEQYF

d_gene: TRBD2
v_gene: TRBV20-1
abundance: NA
j_gene: TRBJ2-1
CDR3nt: TGCAGTGCTAGTTCTTACGGGGGGGCCCACGACAATGAGCAGTTCTTC
CDR3aa: CSASSYGGAHDNEQFF

d_gene: NA
v_gene: TRBV7-6
abundance: NA
j_gene: TRBJ2-1
CDR3nt: TGTGCCAGCAACCCAAACGGGGGGCCGAGGAATAATGAGCAGTTCTTC
CDR3aa: CASNPNGGPRNNEQFF

d_gene: TRBD1
v_gene: TRBV28
abundance: NA
j_gene: TRBJ1-2
CDR3nt: TGTGCCAGCAGTTTTGTCACAGGGGAGGGCTACACCTTC
CDR3aa: CASSFVTGEGYTF

d_gene: NA
v_gene: TRBV14
abundance: NA
j_gene: TRBJ2-7
CDR3nt: TGTGCCAGCAGCCAAGATACTGTATCCTACGAGCAGTACTTC
CDR3aa: CASSQDTVSYEQYF

d_gene: NA
v_gene: TRBV20-1
abundance: NA
j_gene: TRBJ2-3
CDR3nt: TGCAGTGCCGGGGCCGGAGTCAGGGAGACCACAGATACGCAGTATTTT
CDR3aa: CSAGAGVRETTDTQYF

d_gene: NA
v_gene: TRBV21-1
abundance: few
j_gene: TRBJ2-3
CDR3nt: TGTGCCAGCAGCGAACACCCGGGACTAGTGAGCACAGATACGCAGTATTTT
CDR3aa: CASSEHPGLVSTDTQYF

d_gene: NA
v_gene: TRBV3-1
abundance: few
j_gene: TRBJ2-5
CDR3nt: TGTGCCAGCAGCCAAGATAAGAAGACCCAGTACTTC
CDR3aa: CASSQDKKTQYF

d_gene: NA
v_gene: TRBV5-1
abundance: NA
j_gene: TRBJ2-1
CDR3nt: TGCGCCAGCAGCTTGGGAACATATCATTACAATGAGCAGTTCTTC
CDR3aa: CASSLGTYHYNEQFF

d_gene: NA
v_gene: TRBV14
abundance: NA
j_gene: TRBJ1-2
CDR3nt: TGTGCCAGCAGCCAGTACAGAGGGCTTAACTATGGCTACACCTTC
CDR3aa: CASSQYRGLNYGYTF

d_gene: NA
v_gene: TRBV4-1
abundance: NA
j_gene: TRBJ2-7
CDR3nt: TGCGCCAGCAGCACCGAATCAGGGGCTGTCTACGAGCAGTACTTC
CDR3aa: CASSTESGAVYEQYF

d_gene: NA
v_gene: TRBV2
abundance: NA
j_gene: TRBJ2-2
CDR3nt: TGTGCCACCCGAATGGGAACCGGGGAGCTGTTTTTT
CDR3aa: CATRMGTGELFF

d_gene: NA
v_gene: TRBV5-6
abundance: many
j_gene: TRBJ2-3
CDR3nt: TGTGCCAGCAGCTTCTCACCCCAATTCTCCACAGATACGCAGTATTTT
CDR3aa: CASSFSPQFSTDTQYF

d_gene: NA
v_gene: TRBV6-1
abundance: few
j_gene: TRBJ2-2
CDR3nt: TGTGCCAGCAGCCAGATACCGGGACAAGTTAACACCGGGGAGCTGTTTTTT
CDR3aa: CASSQIPGQVNTGELFF

d_gene: NA
v_gene: TRBV9
abundance: NA
j_gene: TRBJ2-3
CDR3nt: TGTGCCAGCAGCGCACTTGGGGGGGGCACTAGCACAGATACGCAGTATTTT
CDR3aa: CASSALGGGTSTDTQYF

d_gene: TRBD2
v_gene: TRBV7-9
abundance: NA
j_gene: TRBJ2-7
CDR3nt: TGTGCCAGCAGCTTAGTTAGCGGGGGTTCCTACGAGCAGTACTTC
CDR3aa: CASSLVSGGSYEQYF

d_gene: TRBD1
v_gene: TRBV12-3/TRBV12-4
abundance: NA
j_gene: TRBJ2-7
CDR3nt: TGTGCCAGCAGCACCGGGACAGCCTACGAGCAGTACTTC
CDR3aa: CASSTGTAYEQYF

d_gene: TRBD2
v_gene: TRBV29-1
abundance: NA
j_gene: TRBJ2-5
CDR3nt: TGCAGCGTTGCTGGACTAGCGGGGATGCAGACCCAGTACTTC
CDR3aa: CSVAGLAGMQTQYF

d_gene: TRBD2
v_gene: TRBV11-1
abundance: few
j_gene: TRBJ2-4
CDR3nt: TGTGCCAGCAGCTCGTCGGGAGGGACTAGCGGGCCCACGGGCAAAAACATTCAGTACTTC
CDR3aa: CASSSSGGTSGPTGKNIQYF

d_gene: NA
v_gene: TRBV1
abundance: NA
j_gene: TRBJ2-1
CDR3nt: TGCACCAGCAGCCAGGGGGCGGATGAGCAGTTCTTC
CDR3aa: CTSSQGADEQFF

d_gene: NA
v_gene: TRBV5-1
abundance: many
j_gene: TRBJ2-7
CDR3nt: TGTGCCAGCAGCTTAGGACAGTCCTACGAGCAGTACTTC
CDR3aa: CASSLGQSYEQYF

d_gene: NA
v_gene: TRBV20-1
abundance: few
j_gene: TRBJ2-7
CDR3nt: TGCAGTGCTAGTGAGGGCTACGAGCAGTACTTC
CDR3aa: CSASEGYEQYF

d_gene: NA
v_gene: TRBV29-1
abundance: few
j_gene: TRBJ1-2
CDR3nt: TGCAGCGTTCCGGGTCCTTCGGGTGGCTACACCTTC
CDR3aa: CSVPGPSGGYTF

d_gene: NA
v_gene: TRBV15
abundance: NA
j_gene: TRBJ1-2
CDR3nt: TGTGCCACCAGCTCCAGGACAGACGCCTATGGCTACACCTTC
CDR3aa: CATSSRTDAYGYTF

d_gene: NA
v_gene: TRBV7-6
abundance: once
j_gene: TRBJ2-7
CDR3nt: TGTGCCAGCAGCTCCCCCTTTGCCCCCTACGAGCAGTACTTC
CDR3aa: CASSSPFAPYEQYF

d_gene: TRBD1
v_gene: TRBV5-5
abundance: NA
j_gene: TRBJ1-5
CDR3nt: TGTGCCAGCAGCCCGACCGAATGGACAGGTCGTCGGCAGCCCCAGCATTTT
CDR3aa: CASSPTEWTGRRQPQHF

d_gene: NA
v_gene: TRBV21-1
abundance: few
j_gene: TRBJ2-5
CDR3nt: TGTGCCAGCAGCTACCCCCGGGCAGGAGGGGAGACCCAGTACTTC
CDR3aa: CASSYPRAGGETQYF

d_gene: NA
v_gene: TRBV7-6
abundance: NA
j_gene: TRBJ2-3
CDR3nt: TGTGCCAGCAGCGATACGGGACCTCCAGATACGCAGTATTTT
CDR3aa: CASSDTGPPDTQYF

d_gene: NA
v_gene: TRBV4-2
abundance: few
j_gene: TRBJ2-2
CDR3nt: TGTGCCAGCAGCCAAGCTCCGGCTTTCGGGGAGCTGTTTTTT
CDR3aa: CASSQAPAFGELFF

d_gene: NA
v_gene: TRBV5-1
abundance: NA
j_gene: TRBJ2-1
CDR3nt: TGCGCCAGCAGCGTCTCATTAGAATACTCCTACAATGAGCAGTTCTTC
CDR3aa: CASSVSLEYSYNEQFF

d_gene: NA
v_gene: TRBV10-3
abundance: few
j_gene: TRBJ2-3
CDR3nt: TGTGCCATCAGTGAGTCGACATCGGCTACTAGCACAGATACGCAGTATTTT
CDR3aa: CAISESTSATSTDTQYF

d_gene: TRBD1
v_gene: TRBV24-1
abundance: NA
j_gene: TRBJ2-7
CDR3nt: TGTGCCACCAGATCCCGGGACAGCTACGAGCAGTACTTC
CDR3aa: CATRSRDSYEQYF

d_gene: NA
v_gene: TRBV12-3/TRBV12-4
abundance: few
j_gene: TRBJ2-3
CDR3nt: TGTGCCAGCAGCCCTAGTACCACAGATACGCAGTATTTT
CDR3aa: CASSPSTTDTQYF

d_gene: TRBD1
v_gene: TRBV25-1
abundance: NA
j_gene: TRBJ2-1
CDR3nt: TGTGCCAGCAGTCAAGGACAGGTCGGTAAAAATGAGCAGTTCTTC
CDR3aa: CASSQGQVGKNEQFF